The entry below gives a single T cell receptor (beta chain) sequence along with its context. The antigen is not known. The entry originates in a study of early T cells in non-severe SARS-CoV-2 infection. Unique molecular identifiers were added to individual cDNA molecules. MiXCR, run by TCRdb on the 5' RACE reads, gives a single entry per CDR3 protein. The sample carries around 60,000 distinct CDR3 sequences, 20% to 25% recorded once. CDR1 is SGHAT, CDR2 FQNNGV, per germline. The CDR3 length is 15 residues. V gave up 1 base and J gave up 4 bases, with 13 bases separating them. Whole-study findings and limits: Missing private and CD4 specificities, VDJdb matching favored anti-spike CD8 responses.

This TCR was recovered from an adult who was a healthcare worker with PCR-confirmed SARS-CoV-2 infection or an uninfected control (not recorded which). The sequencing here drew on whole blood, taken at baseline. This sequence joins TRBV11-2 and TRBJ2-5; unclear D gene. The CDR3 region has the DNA TGTGCCAGCAGCTTAGGGGGAATTGCGTTAGAGACCCAGTACTTC. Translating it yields CASSLGGIALETQYF. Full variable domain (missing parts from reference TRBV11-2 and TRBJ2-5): EAGVAQSPRYKIIEKRQSVAFWCNPISGHATLYWYQQILGQGPKLLIQFQNNGVVDDSQLPKDRFSAERLKGVDSTLKIQPAKLEDSAVYLCASSLGGIALETQYFGPGTRLLVL.